The present T cell receptor (beta chain) was sequenced within a study of OX40 agonist ivuxolimab in advanced cancers. In the study overall: The diagnoses of dose-escalation patients were hepatocellular carcinoma, melanoma, renal cell or head and neck cancer.

A word on this clone: No antigen is known for it.

Study-level points and caveats: Low levels of normalized T-cell clonal expansion also appeared in some nonresponders. Expanded peripheral T cell antigen specificity was not determined.

Using immunoSEQ multiplex PCR, the repertoire was profiled, and TCRdb retains in-frame clones only, with some absent. The data hold 45,000 or so clones, with about nine tenths observed a single time. Enrollment shut out patients with autoimmune disease history or systemic immunosuppression. CDR3 size: 15 residues. From germline, CDR1 is MNHEY and CDR2 SVGAGI. V lost 6 bases, J lost 5 bases, and 20 bases lay in between. The chain couples TRBV6-5 to TRBJ2-7, with D possibly matching TRBD2 (6 bases). Sequencing used CD4+ or CD8+ T cells sorted from blood, obtained in a trial of the OX40 agonist ivuxolimab. The TCR was taken from an adult with an advanced solid tumor such as melanoma, head and neck, liver or kidney cancer. The DNA for the CDR3 is TGTGCCAGCAGCTTGCTCGGGGGAAGATTAGACGAGCAGTACTTC. It encodes CASSLLGGRLDEQYF.